A single sample is the source of the 21 T cell receptor beta chains below, sequenced in a study of blood T cell repertoires in COVID-19. Sequencing used immunoSEQ multiplex PCR; TCRdb keeps in-frame clones, though not all of them. The sample consists of 100,000 to 150,000 clones, about 74% of them appearing once. Source material: peripheral blood. The receptors here all came from a human donor in a cohort sampled during active COVID-19.

The chain uses TRBV9 and TRBJ1-4; D gene ambiguous. The CDR3 totals 15 residues. Germline assignment: CDR1 SGDLS and CDR2 YYNGEE. The ends were cut back, 4 bases at V and 2 bases at J, with 12 bases in the middle. CDR3 in DNA: TGTGCCAGCAGCCCGGGGAGGGCGACTAATGAAAAACTGTTTTTT. This gives the protein CASSPGRATNEKLFF.

This clone appeared once. This chain joins TRBV5-6 and TRBJ2-7, with TRBD2 identical over 7 bases. Per the germline V gene, CDR1 is SGHDT and CDR2 is YYEEEE. Trimming took 2 bases from V and 4 from J; bases not matched to a gene: 6. The CDR3 loop spans 14 amino acids. The DNA for the CDR3 is TGTGCCAGCAGCTTTATTCTAGCGGAATACGAGCAGTACTTC. Its translation: CASSFILAEYEQYF.

V is TRBV19 and J is TRBJ2-1, with 11 bases aligning to TRBD2. V shed 3 bases and J 0 bases; nucleotides not matched to a gene: 10. Germline lookup yields CDR1 LNHDA and CDR2 SQIVND (reference sequence). This CDR3 comprises 19 residues. This CDR3 reads CASSIIGTSGQSSYNEQFF. The CDR3, as DNA: TGTGCCAGTAGTATTATAGGGACTAGCGGACAGAGCTCCTACAATGAGCAGTTCTTC.

This clone was seen only a few times. The rearrangement joins TRBV6-5 to TRBJ2-7, with D unresolved. This CDR3 comprises 14 residues. V was shortened by 6 bases and J by 0 bases, with 12 bases between the two germline ends. Looked up from germline, CDR1 is MNHEY and CDR2 is SVGAGI. The CDR3 reads CASSPGVLSYEQYF. CDR3 sequence (DNA): TGTGCCAGCAGCCCCGGTGTCCTCTCCTACGAGCAGTACTTC.

In its sample, this clone was seen a few times. The chain couples TRBV18 to TRBJ1-5; 7 nucleotides match TRBD1. This CDR3 comprises 14 residues. With V trimmed by 1 base and J by 6 bases, 3 bases remained unmatched. CDR1 and CDR2 from the germline V gene are KGHSH and LQKENI. CDR3 amino acids: CASSPQGAGQPQHF. The CDR3 DNA reads TGTGCCAGCTCACCACAGGGGGCGGGTCAGCCCCAGCATTTT.

This clone has only a few counts. J is TRBJ1-5 and V is TRBV5-1; tentatively, D is TRBD1 (6 bases). Germline CDR1 SGHRS, CDR2 YFSETQ. Trimming stripped 5 bases from V and 6 bases from J, with 12 bases between. The CDR3 sequence is 13 residues long. CDR3 sequence reads: CASRGAVGQPQHF. CDR3 nucleotides: TGCGCCAGCAGGGGGGCAGTTGGTCAGCCCCAGCATTTT.

The chain uses TRBV7-2 and TRBJ2-2; D remains ambiguous. The germline CDR1 and CDR2 sequences are SGHTA and FQGNSA. CDR3 size: 13 residues. V was shortened by 2 bases and J by 4 bases, with 5 bases between the two germline ends. The CDR3 DNA is TGTGCCAGCAGCTTAATCTCCACCGGGGAGCTGTTTTTT. It is translated as CASSLISTGELFF.

V and J are TRBV9 and TRBJ2-3; TRBD2 might be the D (6 bases). This CDR3 region has 15 residues. Germline CDR1 reads SGDLS; CDR2 reads YYNGEE. The V and J ends lost 5 bases and 0 bases respectively, with 13 bases between them. The CDR3, as DNA: TGTGCCAGCAGGGAGGGAGACTTTAGCACAGATACGCAGTATTTT. Its translation is CASREGDFSTDTQYF.

CDR3 DNA: TGTGCCTGGAGTGTACGAGGGCGGAGTAGCGGGTTCCTCTACGAGCAGTACTTC. Amino acids: CAWSVRGRSSGFLYEQYF. The chain links TRBV30 to TRBJ2-7, with 7 bases aligning to TRBD2. Germline assignment: CDR1 GTSNPN and CDR2 SVGIG (reference sequence). With V trimmed by 0 bases and J by 3 bases, 17 bases remained unmatched. The CDR3 extends over 18 amino acids.

This clone was found once. This chain connects TRBV11-2 to TRBJ2-7; D is unresolved. CDR1 and CDR2 from the germline V gene are SGHAT and FQNNGV. There are 15 residues in the CDR3. V shed 1 base and J shed 2 bases, with 12 bases lying between them. The CDR3 loop reads CASSLVTGSAYEQYF. CDR3 in DNA: TGTGCCAGCAGCTTAGTAACGGGTTCAGCCTACGAGCAGTACTTC. Filled out from reference TRBV11-2 and TRBJ2-7, the complete variable domain reads EAGVAQSPRYKIIEKRQSVAFWCNPISGHATLYWYQQILGQGPKLLIQFQNNGVVDDSQLPKDRFSAERLKGVDSTLKIQPAKLEDSAVYLCASSLVTGSAYEQYFGPGTRLTVT.

The chain has TRBV5-1 and TRBJ2-5; 11 bases are a match to TRBD2. This CDR3 contains 14 residues. V trimming: 4 bases; J trimming: 3 bases; junction bases outside the gene matches: 2. Germline CDR1 and CDR2: SGHRS and YFSETQ. Written as DNA, the CDR3 is TGCGCCAGCAGCGCGGGACTAGCGGAAGAGACCCAGTACTTC. Its translation: CASSAGLAEETQYF. The full variable domain, rest sourced from reference TRBV5-1 and TRBJ2-5, is KAGVTQTPRYLIKTRGQQVTLSCSPISGHRSVSWYQQTPGQGLQFLFEYFSETQRNKGNFPGRFSGRQFSNSRSEMNVSTLELGDSALYLCASSAGLAEETQYFGPGTRLLVL.

This clone was counted between two and nine times. The chain employs TRBV4-2 and TRBJ2-5, with 9 bases fitting TRBD1. Trimming at V came to 4 bases and at J to 3 bases, leaving 12 bases not matched to a gene. Germline assignment: CDR1 LGHNA and CDR2 YNFKEQ. CDR3 length: 17 amino acids. CDR3 bases: TGTGCCAGCAGCCCCAAGACACTGGGACAGGGAAAAGAGACCCAGTACTTC. Amino acids: CASSPKTLGQGKETQYF.

The chain links TRBV6-5 to TRBJ1-1, with D uncertain. V was clipped by 6 bases and J by 3 bases, with 14 bases between them. CDR1 is MNHEY, CDR2 SVGAGI, per germline. This CDR3 is 14 amino acids long. In DNA, the CDR3 is TGTGCCAGCAGCCCCTGGCAATCAGACACTGAAGCTTTCTTT. This translates into CASSPWQSDTEAFF.

The rearrangement uses TRBV6-1 and TRBJ1-2, with D hard to call. The CDR3 length is 17 residues. The V end lost 0 bases, the J end lost 6 bases, and 20 bases lay between the germline ends. Germline V gene sequence: CDR1 MNHNS, CDR2 SASEGT. The CDR3 reads CASSEANPSLTTNGYTF. CDR3 DNA: TGTGCCAGCAGTGAAGCAAACCCCTCCCTAACTACTAATGGCTACACCTTC.

This clone has a handful of counts. This chain uses TRBV11-2 with TRBJ2-7; the D is unclear. The V and J ends lost 7 bases and 2 bases respectively, with 9 bases between them. The germline gives CDR1 SGHAT, CDR2 FQNNGV. The CDR3 is made up of 12 amino acids. The CDR3 here is CASTYVPYEQYF. The CDR3 DNA is TGTGCCAGCACCTACGTACCCTACGAGCAGTACTTC. Based on the CDR3 plus reference TRBV11-2 and TRBJ2-7, the full variable domain is EAGVAQSPRYKIIEKRQSVAFWCNPISGHATLYWYQQILGQGPKLLIQFQNNGVVDDSQLPKDRFSAERLKGVDSTLKIQPAKLEDSAVYLCASTYVPYEQYFGPGTRLTVT.

The CDR3 bases are TGCGCCAGCAGCCCTGACAGGTTCTACGAGCAGTACTTC. Its translation: CASSPDRFYEQYF. The chain combines TRBV5-1 with TRBJ2-7, with D tentatively TRBD1 (6 bases). With 4 bases removed from V and 3 bases from J, the gap between germline ends came to 11 bases. Germline V gene sequence: CDR1 SGHRS, CDR2 YFSETQ. CDR3 length equals 13 residues.

V gene TRBV29-1 combines with J gene TRBJ2-6, with TRBD2 matching 10 bases. From germline, CDR1 is SQVTM and CDR2 ANQGSEA. This CDR3 is 19 amino acids long. J was trimmed by 0 bases and V by 4 bases; bases with no gene match: 12. The CDR3 loop reads CSVVVLAGGPSSGANVLTF. The CDR3 coding sequence is TGCAGCGTTGTGGTGTTAGCGGGGGGCCCCTCCTCTGGGGCCAACGTCCTGACTTTC.

This clone was observed a handful of times. The rearrangement joins TRBV27 to TRBJ1-2; maybe TRBD1 (6 bases). The germline gives CDR1 MNHEY, CDR2 SMNVEV (reference sequence). The CDR3 has 15 amino acids. V was shortened by 5 bases and J by 2 bases, with 15 bases between the two germline ends. In DNA form, the CDR3 reads TGTGCCAGCAGTCCTGGGGTCAGGGGAAACTATGGCTACACCTTC. It yields the protein CASSPGVRGNYGYTF.

This chain connects TRBV5-1 to TRBJ2-1; 13 nucleotides line up with TRBD2. CDR1 is SGHRS and CDR2 is YFSETQ in the germline V gene. CDR3 length: 16 residues. The V segment lost 4 bases and the J segment 2 bases; nucleotides outside the gene matches: 3. Here the CDR3 reads CASSLGLAGTYNEQFF. Here the CDR3 DNA reads TGCGCCAGCAGCCTGGGACTAGCGGGAACCTACAATGAGCAGTTCTTC.

This clone has more than one count but fewer than ten. The chain uses TRBV24-1 and TRBJ2-7, with a weak D call TRBD2 (5 bases). The V end lost 1 base, the J end lost 2 bases, and 14 bases lay between the germline ends. Germline CDR1 reads KGHDR; CDR2 reads SFDVKD. The CDR3 contains 16 residues. The CDR3 DNA follows: TGTGCCACCAGTGATTTAAGAGACGGAGGCCCCTACGAGCAGTACTTC. It codes for CATSDLRDGGPYEQYF.

The V gene is TRBV20-1, the J gene TRBJ1-2, with no clear D. With 8 bases removed from V and 6 bases from J, the gap between germline ends came to 7 bases. The V gene's germline CDR1 is DFQATT and CDR2 SNEGSKA (reference sequence). The CDR3 totals 9 residues. DNA of the CDR3: TGCAGTCGGGGTGATGGCTACACCTTC. Translating gives CSRGDGYTF.